This TCR beta chain appears in the sequencing data of a study of T cells in Graves' hyperthyroidism and ophthalmopathy. The investigators amplified TCR beta CDR3 regions from RNA transcripts. HTBI primers were used for first-round RT-PCR of the TCR CDR3. TCRdb ran MiXCR on the multiplex PCR reads and lists one entry per CDR3 protein. The sample has approximately 720,000 distinct CDR3 sequences; about 19% are singletons. Per germline, CDR1 SQVTM and CDR2 ANQGSEA. The CDR3 spans 13 residues. J was trimmed by 4 bases and V by 5 bases; bases with no gene match: 5. The V gene is TRBV29-1, the J gene TRBJ2-3; 8 bases agree with TRBD2. The sequence derives from a woman aged 45-60 years with Graves' hyperthyroidism that later progressed to Graves' ophthalmopathy. Sequenced: blood. The CDR3 sequence: CSVSGLAPDTQYF. In nucleotides, the CDR3 is TGCAGCGTTTCAGGACTAGCCCCAGATACGCAGTATTTT.